The 15 T cell receptor beta chains reported below all come from one sample, sequenced in a study of technical replicates of blood from a few donors. Assay used: immunoSEQ multiplex PCR; TCRdb lists only in-frame clones, some missing. The data show 70,000 to 85,000 clones, with 92% seen just once and 0.36% held by the top ten. Material: T cells isolated from PBMCs. These receptors came from a human donor in good health.

This chain links TRBV30 with TRBJ1-2, with a weak D call TRBD1 (6 bases). V lost 1 base and J 0 bases, leaving 15 bases between the germline ends. This CDR3 is built from 16 residues. CDR1 GTSNPN and CDR2 SVGIG come from the germline V gene (reference sequence). The CDR3 region is CAWSASRTDPNYGYTF. The CDR3 DNA follows: TGTGCCTGGAGTGCCAGTAGGACAGACCCTAACTATGGCTACACCTTC.

The chain uses TRBV15 and TRBJ1-2; TRBD1 might be the D (5 bases). In germline, CDR1 is LNHNV, CDR2 YYDKDF (reference sequence). The CDR3 has 13 amino acids. V was shortened by 3 bases and J by 4 bases, with 9 bases between the two germline ends. As DNA, the CDR3 is TGTGCCACCAGCAGGACAGCAACCTATGGCTACACCTTC. This sequence encodes CATSRTATYGYTF.

The CDR3 spells CASSLGQGNHEQYF. In nucleotides, the CDR3 is TGCGCCAGCAGCTTGGGACAGGGGAACCACGAGCAGTACTTC. This rearrangement joins TRBV5-1 to TRBJ2-7; 8 bases map to TRBD1. J gave up 5 bases and V 0 bases, and 4 bases lay outside the gene matches. CDR3 size: 14 residues. Germline V lookup: CDR1 SGHRS, CDR2 YFSETQ.

This clone has more than one count but fewer than ten. The V call is TRBV5-4, the J call TRBJ1-3, with 7 bases fitting TRBD1. Germline values: CDR1 SGHNT, CDR2 YYREEE (reference sequence). J gave up 0 bases and V 3 bases, and 0 bases lay outside the gene matches. The CDR3 length is 14 residues. This CDR3 is CASSWDSSGNTIYF. CDR3 nucleotides: TGTGCCAGCAGCTGGGACAGCTCTGGAAACACCATATATTTT.

The chain combines TRBV7-2 with TRBJ1-1; D is uncertain. This CDR3 is 14 amino acids long. Germline V gives CDR1 SGHTA, CDR2 FQGNSA. V lost 3 bases and J lost 1, with 9 bases in between. CDR3 residues: CASSFLDKNTEAFF. CDR3 nucleotide sequence: TGTGCCAGCAGCTTCCTCGACAAGAACACTGAAGCTTTCTTT.

The chain carries TRBV11-3 and TRBJ2-3; D is undetermined. Trimming left V 8 bases short and J 2 bases short, with 8 bases between. The CDR3 has 12 residues. Germline lookup yields CDR1 SGHNT and CDR2 YENEEA. CDR3 in amino acids: CASGSYTDTQYF. The CDR3 DNA reads as TGTGCCAGCGGCTCGTACACAGATACGCAGTATTTT.

This clone was recorded only once. The chain combines TRBV19 with TRBJ2-7, with 7 bases matching TRBD2. CDR3 length: 15 amino acids. After removal of 7 bases from V and 0 bases from J, the junction contained 9 bases not matched to a gene. Looked up from germline, CDR1 is LNHDA and CDR2 is SQIVND (reference sequence). CDR3 region: CASTLTAGDSYEQYF. CDR3 sequence (DNA): TGTGCCAGTACCCTAACGGCGGGGGACTCCTACGAGCAGTACTTC.

This rearrangement joins TRBV25-1 to TRBJ1-5, with D uncertain. V was shortened by 5 bases and J by 9 bases, with 14 bases between the two germline ends. Per the germline V gene, CDR1 is MGHDK and CDR2 is SYGVNS. The CDR3 sequence is 13 residues long. The DNA of the CDR3 is TGTGCCAGCAGTTTGACGGAGGAAGGGCCCCAGCATTTT. Translation gives CASSLTEEGPQHF.

The V gene is TRBV11-3, the J gene TRBJ2-3; perhaps TRBD2 as D (6 bases). The V and J ends lost 3 bases and 0 bases respectively, with 10 bases between them. Germline loops: CDR1 SGHNT, CDR2 YENEEA. The CDR3 length is 15 residues. CDR3: CASSFFGTSTDTQYF. In DNA form, the CDR3 reads TGTGCCAGCAGCTTTTTTGGGACTAGCACAGATACGCAGTATTTT.

Only a few counts were recorded for this clone. V and J are TRBV28 and TRBJ2-2; D is ambiguous. With 6 bases removed from V and 2 bases from J, the gap between germline ends came to 7 bases. Germline V gene data show CDR1 as MDHEN and CDR2 as SYDVKM. The CDR3 extends over 13 amino acids. This chain's CDR3 is CASRNLNTGELFF. The CDR3 nucleotides are TGTGCCAGCAGAAATCTAAACACCGGGGAGCTGTTTTTT.

The rearrangement links TRBV4-1 to TRBJ1-1; perhaps TRBD1 as D (5 bases). Germline CDR1 and CDR2: MGHRA and YSYEKL. The CDR3 sequence is 16 residues long. Trimming shortened V by 6 bases and J by 2 bases, and 19 bases separated the two germline ends. The CDR3 DNA reads as TGCGCCAGCAGGTCCCATGAAAACGGGGGAAACACTGAAGCTTTCTTT. Its translation is CASRSHENGGNTEAFF.

The chain is built from TRBV11-2 and TRBJ2-3; D is unresolved. Germline CDR1 and CDR2: SGHAT and FQNNGV. The CDR3 is 12 residues long. V was trimmed by 6 bases and J by 0 bases, leaving 4 bases between them. CDR3 sequence (DNA): TGTGCCAGCAGTATTAGCACAGATACGCAGTATTTT. Protein: CASSISTDTQYF.

The chain joins TRBV19 to TRBJ1-2, with D maybe TRBD1 (5 bases). This CDR3 comprises 16 residues. Germline loops: CDR1 LNHDA, CDR2 SQIVND (reference sequence). CDR3 loop: CVRLGAIAPGNYGYTF. The CDR3 nucleotides read TGTGTCAGATTAGGGGCAATAGCACCGGGCAACTATGGCTACACCTTC.

The chain combines TRBV5-1 with TRBJ1-2, with TRBD1 matching 11 bases. V trimming: 3 bases; J trimming: 8 bases; junction bases outside the gene matches: 3. The germline CDR1 and CDR2 sequences are SGHRS and YFSETQ. The CDR3 length is 13 residues. The CDR3 DNA is TGCGCCAGCAGCTGGGGGACAGGGGGAGGCTACACCTTC. Its protein is CASSWGTGGGYTF.

CDR3 sequence reads: CASRPWTSGGIQFF. DNA for the CDR3: TGTGCCAGCAGACCCTGGACTAGCGGGGGGATCCAGTTCTTC. The J gene is TRBJ2-1, the V gene TRBV14, with 14 bases aligning to TRBD2. The ends lost 6 bases at V and 13 bases at J; junction bases unmatched: 8. The CDR3 loop spans 14 amino acids. In germline, CDR1 is SGHDN, CDR2 FVKESK.